The sequence of this T cell receptor (beta chain) was determined in a study of blood T cell repertoires in COVID-19. The wider study: Sites in the United States, Italy and Spain provided acute and convalescent COVID-19 samples. Sample material is recorded as cDNA or gDNA derived from T cells, B-cell-depleted T cells, or PBMCs.

Per the authors' pipeline: Quantification of nucleated cells was approximated via reference gene primer amplification. Profiled with immunoSEQ multiplex PCR; TCRdb holds only in-frame clones, not every one. For V, J and clone size, that table is used; D and trimming come from the DNA. Of roughly 38,000 clones listed, roughly 90% were seen once; the top ten hold 9.5% to 13%. Sequencing was performed on peripheral blood. The receptor was derived from a man aged 65 to 79 with acute or convalescent COVID-19.

This CDR3 reads CASSPLAGTSYEQYF. The CDR3 region has the DNA TGTGCCAGCAGCCCTCTGGCGGGGACGTCCTACGAGCAGTACTTC. The chain is built from TRBV11-2 and TRBJ2-7, with D possibly TRBD2 on 6 matching bases. Between the trimmed V and J ends, which lost 5 bases and 1 base, there was a span of 15 bases. CDR1 and CDR2 from the germline V gene are SGHAT and FQNNGV. CDR3 length equals 15 residues.